The TCR beta chain under discussion was sequenced for a study of blood T cell repertoires in COVID-19. Study at large: The United States, Italy and Spain were the sources of the acute and convalescent COVID-19 samples. PBMCs, B-cell-depleted T cells, or T cells provided the cDNA or gDNA that made up the material.

In this sample, this clone turned up many times. CDR1 and CDR2 from the germline V gene are LGHNA and YSLEER. CDR3 length: 15 residues. Trimming left V 3 bases short and J 0 bases short, with 12 bases between. Original processing notes: Amplification from reference gene primers served as the basis for estimated nucleated cell counts. Sequencing used immunoSEQ multiplex PCR; TCRdb keeps in-frame clones, though not all of them. V and J calls plus clone size are reproduced from that table; the DNA served to infer D and trimming. The table lists 170,000 or so clones, about 86% of them singletons. The chain employs TRBV4-3 and TRBJ2-7, with D maybe TRBD1 (6 bases). The clonotype originates from a man in his forties or fifties with active or convalescent COVID-19. Sequencing was carried out using peripheral blood. The CDR3 loop reads CASSQDSSISYEQYF. CDR3 DNA: TGCGCCAGCAGCCAGGACAGCTCAATCTCCTACGAGCAGTACTTC.